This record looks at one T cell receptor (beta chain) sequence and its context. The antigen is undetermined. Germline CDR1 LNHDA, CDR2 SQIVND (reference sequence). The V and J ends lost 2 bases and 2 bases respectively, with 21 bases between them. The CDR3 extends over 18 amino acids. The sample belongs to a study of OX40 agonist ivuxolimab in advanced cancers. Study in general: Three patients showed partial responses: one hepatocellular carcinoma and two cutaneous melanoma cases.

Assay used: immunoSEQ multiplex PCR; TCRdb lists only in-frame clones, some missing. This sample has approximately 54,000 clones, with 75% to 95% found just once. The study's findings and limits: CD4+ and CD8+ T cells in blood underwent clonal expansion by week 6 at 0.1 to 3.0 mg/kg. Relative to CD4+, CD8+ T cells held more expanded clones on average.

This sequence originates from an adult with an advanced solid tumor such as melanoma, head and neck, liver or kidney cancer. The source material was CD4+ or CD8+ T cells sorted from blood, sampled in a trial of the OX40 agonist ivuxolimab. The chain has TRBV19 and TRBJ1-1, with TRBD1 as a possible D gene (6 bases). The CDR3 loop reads CASSITAPSARGNTEAFF. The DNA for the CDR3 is TGTGCCAGTAGTATAACGGCCCCATCCGCCAGGGGTAACACTGAAGCTTTCTTT.